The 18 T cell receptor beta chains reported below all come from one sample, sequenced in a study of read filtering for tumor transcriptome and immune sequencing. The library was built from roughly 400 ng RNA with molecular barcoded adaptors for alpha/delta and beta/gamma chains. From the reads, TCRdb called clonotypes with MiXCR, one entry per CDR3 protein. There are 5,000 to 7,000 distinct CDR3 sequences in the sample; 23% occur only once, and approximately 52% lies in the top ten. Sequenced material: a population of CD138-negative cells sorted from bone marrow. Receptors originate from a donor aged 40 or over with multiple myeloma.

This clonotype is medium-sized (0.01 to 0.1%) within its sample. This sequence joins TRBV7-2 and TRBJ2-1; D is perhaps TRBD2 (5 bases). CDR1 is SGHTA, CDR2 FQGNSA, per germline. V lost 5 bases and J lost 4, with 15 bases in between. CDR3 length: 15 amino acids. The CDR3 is CASSPGSNKYNEQFF. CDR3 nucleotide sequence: TGTGCCAGCAGCCCGGGATCCAATAAGTACAATGAGCAGTTCTTC.

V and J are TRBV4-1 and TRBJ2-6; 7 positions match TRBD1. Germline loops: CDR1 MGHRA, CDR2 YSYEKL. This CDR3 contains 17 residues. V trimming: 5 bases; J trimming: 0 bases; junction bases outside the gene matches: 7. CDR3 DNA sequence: TGCGCCAGCAGCTCCGGGACAGCCTTCTCTGGGGCCAACGTCCTGACTTTC. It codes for CASSSGTAFSGANVLTF.

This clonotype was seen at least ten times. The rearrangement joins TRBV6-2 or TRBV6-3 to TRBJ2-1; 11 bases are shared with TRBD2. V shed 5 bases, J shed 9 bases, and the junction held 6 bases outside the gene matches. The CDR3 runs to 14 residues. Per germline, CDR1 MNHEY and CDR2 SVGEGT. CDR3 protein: CASSLGTSGIEQFF. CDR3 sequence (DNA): TGTGCCAGCAGTCTCGGGACTAGCGGCATTGAGCAGTTCTTC.

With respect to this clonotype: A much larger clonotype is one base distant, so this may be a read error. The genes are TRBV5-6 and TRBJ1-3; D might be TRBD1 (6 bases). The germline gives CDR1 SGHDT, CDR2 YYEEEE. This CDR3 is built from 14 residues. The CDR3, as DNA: TGTGCCGGCAGCCCGGACAGCTCTGGAAACACCATATATTTT. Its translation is CAGSPDSSGNTIYF.

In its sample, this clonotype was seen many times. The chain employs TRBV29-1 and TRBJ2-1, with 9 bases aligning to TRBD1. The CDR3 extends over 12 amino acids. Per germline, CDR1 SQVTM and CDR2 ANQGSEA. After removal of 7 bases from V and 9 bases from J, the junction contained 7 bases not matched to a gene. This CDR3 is CSGLQGAGEQFF. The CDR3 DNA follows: TGCAGCGGATTACAGGGGGCGGGTGAGCAGTTCTTC.

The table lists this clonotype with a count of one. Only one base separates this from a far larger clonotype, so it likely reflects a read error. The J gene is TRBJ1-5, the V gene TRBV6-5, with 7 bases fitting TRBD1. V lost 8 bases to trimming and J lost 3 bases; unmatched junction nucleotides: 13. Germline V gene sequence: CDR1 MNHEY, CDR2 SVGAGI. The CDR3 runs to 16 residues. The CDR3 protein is CASGTARDSSNQPQHF. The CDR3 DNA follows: TGTGCCAGCGGCACAGCCCGGGACAGTTCCAATCAGCCCCAGCATTTT.

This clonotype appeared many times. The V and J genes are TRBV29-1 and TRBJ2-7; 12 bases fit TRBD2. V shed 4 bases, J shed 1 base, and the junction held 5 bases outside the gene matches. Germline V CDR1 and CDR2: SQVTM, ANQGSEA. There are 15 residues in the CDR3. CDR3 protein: CSVVLGLAGSYEQYF. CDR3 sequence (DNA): TGCAGCGTTGTACTTGGACTAGCGGGGTCCTACGAGCAGTACTTC.

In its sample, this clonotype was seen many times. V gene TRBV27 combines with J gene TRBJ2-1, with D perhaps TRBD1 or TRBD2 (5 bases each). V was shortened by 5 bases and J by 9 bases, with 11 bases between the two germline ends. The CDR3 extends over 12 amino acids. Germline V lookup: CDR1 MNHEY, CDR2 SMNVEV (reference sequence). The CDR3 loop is CASSTGRTEQFF. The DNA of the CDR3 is TGTGCCAGCAGTACGGGACGGACTGAGCAGTTCTTC.

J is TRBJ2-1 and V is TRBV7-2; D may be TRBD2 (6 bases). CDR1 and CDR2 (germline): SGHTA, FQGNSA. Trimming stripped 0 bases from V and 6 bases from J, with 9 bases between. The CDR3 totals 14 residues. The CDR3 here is CASSLASGSNEQFF. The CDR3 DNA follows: TGTGCCAGCAGCTTAGCCAGCGGGTCCAATGAGCAGTTCTTC. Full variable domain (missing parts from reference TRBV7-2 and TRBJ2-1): GAGVSQSPSNKVTEKGKDVELRCDPISGHTALYWYRQSLGQGLEFLIYFQGNSAPDKSGLPSDRFSAERTGGSVSTLTIQRTQQEDSAVYLCASSLASGSNEQFFGPGTRLTVL.

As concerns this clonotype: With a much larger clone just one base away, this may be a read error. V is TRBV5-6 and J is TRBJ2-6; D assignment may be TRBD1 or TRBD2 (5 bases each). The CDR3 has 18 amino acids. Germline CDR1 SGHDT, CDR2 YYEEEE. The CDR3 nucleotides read TGTGCCAGCAGCTTCCCAGGCGTAGCGCGCTCTGGGGCCAACGTCCTGGCTTTC. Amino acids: CASSFPGVARSGANVLAF. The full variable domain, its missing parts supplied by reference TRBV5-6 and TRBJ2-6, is DAGVTQSPTHLIKTRGQQVTLRCSPKSGHDTVSWYQQALGQGPQFIFQYYEEEERQRGNFPDRFSGHQFPNYSSELNVNALLLGDSALYLCASSFPGVARSGANVLAFGAGSRLTVL.

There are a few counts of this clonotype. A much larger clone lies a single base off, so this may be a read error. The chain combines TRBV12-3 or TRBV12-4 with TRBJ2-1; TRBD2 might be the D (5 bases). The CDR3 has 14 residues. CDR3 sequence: CGSSPSWGYNEQFF. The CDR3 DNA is TGTGGCAGCAGTCCTAGCTGGGGCTACAATGAGCAGTTCTTC.

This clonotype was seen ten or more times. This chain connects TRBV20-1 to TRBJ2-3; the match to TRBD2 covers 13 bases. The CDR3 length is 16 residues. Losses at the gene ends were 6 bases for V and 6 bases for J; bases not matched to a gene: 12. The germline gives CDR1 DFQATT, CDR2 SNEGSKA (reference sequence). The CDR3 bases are TGCAGTGCCAGCCGTGGACTAGCGGGAGCGTTGGATACGCAGTATTTT. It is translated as CSASRGLAGALDTQYF.

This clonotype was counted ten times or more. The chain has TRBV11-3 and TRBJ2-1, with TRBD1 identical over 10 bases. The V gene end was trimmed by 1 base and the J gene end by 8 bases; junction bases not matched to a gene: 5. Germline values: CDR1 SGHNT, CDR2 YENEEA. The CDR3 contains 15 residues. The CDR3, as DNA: TGTGCCAGCAGCTTAGGACAGGGGGCGGAGGATGAGCAGTTCTTC. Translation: CASSLGQGAEDEQFF.

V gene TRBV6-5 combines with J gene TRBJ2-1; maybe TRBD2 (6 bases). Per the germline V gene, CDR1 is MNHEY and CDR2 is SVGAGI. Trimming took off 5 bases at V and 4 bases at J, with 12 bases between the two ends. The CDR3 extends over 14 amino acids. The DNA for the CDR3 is TGTGCCAGCAGTAGGGCTAGCGCGTACAATGAGCAGTTCTTC. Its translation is CASSRASAYNEQFF.

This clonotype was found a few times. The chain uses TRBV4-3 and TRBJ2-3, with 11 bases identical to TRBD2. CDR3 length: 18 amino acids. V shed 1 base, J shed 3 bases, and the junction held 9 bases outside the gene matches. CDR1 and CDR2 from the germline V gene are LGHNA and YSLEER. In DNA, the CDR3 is TGCGCCAGCAGCCAAGCTCGACCCTCTAGCGGGAGGACAGATACGCAGTATTTT. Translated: CASSQARPSSGRTDTQYF.

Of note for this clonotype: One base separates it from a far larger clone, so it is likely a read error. This chain's CDR3 is CASTHYLGRPGNIEAFF. In DNA, the CDR3 is TGTGCCAGCACTCATTACCTAGGGAGGCCCGGGAACATTGAAGCTTTCTTT. V gene TRBV12-3 or TRBV12-4 combines with J gene TRBJ1-6; no firm D call. Judging by the DNA end, TRBJ1-1 fits better; the J call may be wrong. The CDR3 spans 17 residues.

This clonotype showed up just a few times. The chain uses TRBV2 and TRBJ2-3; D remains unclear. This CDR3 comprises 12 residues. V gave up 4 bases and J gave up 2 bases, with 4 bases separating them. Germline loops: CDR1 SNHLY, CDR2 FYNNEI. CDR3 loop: CASSGNTDTQYF. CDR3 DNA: TGTGCCAGCAGTGGCAACACAGATACGCAGTATTTT.

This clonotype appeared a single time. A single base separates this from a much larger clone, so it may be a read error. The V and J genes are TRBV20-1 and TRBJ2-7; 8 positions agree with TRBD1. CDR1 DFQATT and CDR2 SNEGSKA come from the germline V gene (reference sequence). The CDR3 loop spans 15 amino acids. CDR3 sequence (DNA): TGCAGTGCTGGAGATCCTCGGACAGGGCCGTACGAGCAGTACTTC. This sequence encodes CSAGDPRTGPYEQYF.